This T cell receptor beta chain derives from a study of T cells in Graves' hyperthyroidism and ophthalmopathy. General study findings and limits: It was a median about seven months before onset that the model predicted ophthalmopathy.

Template material for amplifying TCR beta CDR3 regions consisted of RNA transcripts. Primed by the HTBI set, a first-round RT-PCR was run on the TCR CDR3. From the multiplex PCR reads, TCRdb called clonotypes with MiXCR, one entry per CDR3 protein. The profile shows 270,000 or so distinct CDR3 sequences, less than 30% of them singletons. This clonotype showed up many times. Its antigen is as yet unknown. Patients aged 18 to 65 had newly diagnosed hyperthyroidism that had lasted under 2 months. The ends were cut back, 3 bases at V and 6 bases at J, with 9 bases in the middle. The CDR3 totals 13 residues.

The sequence came from a man aged 40-49 years with Graves' hyperthyroidism that later progressed to Graves' ophthalmopathy. Sample: blood. The chain carries TRBV12-3 or TRBV12-4 and TRBJ1-3; D not certain. This chain's CDR3 is CASSFGGSNTIYF. CDR3 sequence (DNA): TGTGCCAGCAGTTTTGGAGGGTCAAACACCATATATTTT.